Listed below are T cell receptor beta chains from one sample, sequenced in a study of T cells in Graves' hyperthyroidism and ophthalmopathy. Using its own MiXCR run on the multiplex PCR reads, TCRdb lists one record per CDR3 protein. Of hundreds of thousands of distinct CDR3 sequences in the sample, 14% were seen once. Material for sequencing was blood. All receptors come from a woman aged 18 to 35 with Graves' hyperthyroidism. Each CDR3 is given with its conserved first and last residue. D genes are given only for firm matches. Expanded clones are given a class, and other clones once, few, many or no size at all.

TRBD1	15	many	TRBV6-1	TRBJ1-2	TGTGCCAGCAGCGCAACCCGGACAGGGCCGGCTGGCTACACCTTC	CASSATRTGPAGYTF
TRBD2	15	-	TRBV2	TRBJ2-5	TGTGCCAGCAGGGGGACTAGCGGGGGTCAAGAGACCCAGTACTTC	CASRGTSGGQETQYF
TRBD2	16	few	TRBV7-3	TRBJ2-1	TGTGCCAGCAGCTCCTTTCCGGCGGGAGAGTACAATGAGCAGTTCTTC	CASSSFPAGEYNEQFF
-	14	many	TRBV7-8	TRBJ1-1	TGTGCCAGCAGCCGAGACCGGGAGAACACTGAAGCTTTCTTT	CASSRDRENTEAFF
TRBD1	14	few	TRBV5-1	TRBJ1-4	TGCGCCAGCAGCCCAGGGGGAGGCAGCGAAAAACTGTTTTTT	CASSPGGGSEKLFF
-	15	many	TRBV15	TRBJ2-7	TGTGCCACCAGCAGAGACCAGGTTGGCCCCTACGAGCAGTACTTC	CATSRDQVGPYEQYF
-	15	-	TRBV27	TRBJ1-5	TGTGCCAGCAGTTTTAAGGGGGGCTTAAATCAGCCCCAGCATTTT	CASSFKGGLNQPQHF
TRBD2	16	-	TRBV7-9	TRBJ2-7	TGTGCCAGCAGCTTAGTTACTAGCGGGAACTCCTACGAGCAGTACTTC	CASSLVTSGNSYEQYF
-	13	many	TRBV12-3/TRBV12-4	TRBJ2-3	TGTGCCAGCAGACCGCGGGGTACAGATACGCAGTATTTT	CASRPRGTDTQYF
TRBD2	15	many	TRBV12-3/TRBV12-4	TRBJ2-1	TGTGCCAGCAGTCTCGGGACTAGGTTATACAATGAGCAGTTCTTC	CASSLGTRLYNEQFF
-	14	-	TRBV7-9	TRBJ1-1	TGTGCCAGCAGCTTAGCGAAAGGAAACACTGTAGCTTTCTTT	CASSLAKGNTVAFF
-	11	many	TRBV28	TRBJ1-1	TGTGCCAGCAGTGTGGGCCATGAAGCTTTCTTT	CASSVGHEAFF
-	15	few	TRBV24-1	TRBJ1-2	TGTGCCACCAGTGATCCCTCCGCAGCAGAAGCCGGCTACACCTTC	CATSDPSAAEAGYTF
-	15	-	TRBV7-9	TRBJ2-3	TGTGCCAGCAGCTTAGCGGGTGGGCCGGACGGTACGCAGTATTTT	CASSLAGGPDGTQYF
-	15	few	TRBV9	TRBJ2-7	TGTGCCAGCAGCGTAGACCCAGGGCCCCGAAGGGAGCAGTACTTC	CASSVDPGPRREQYF
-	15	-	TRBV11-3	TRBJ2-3	TGTGCCAGCAGCGAAAACGCAGGACAAACAGATACGCAGTATTTT	CASSENAGQTDTQYF
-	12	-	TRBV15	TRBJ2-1	TGTGCCACCAGCAGAGATCGACTCGAGCAGTTCTTC	CATSRDRLEQFF
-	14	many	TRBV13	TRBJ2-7	TGTGCCAGCAGCTTAAAAGGCAGCTCCTACGAGCAGTACTTC	CASSLKGSSYEQYF
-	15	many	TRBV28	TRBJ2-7	TGTGCCAGCAGTTTCGGGGGCGGGGTCTCGAACGAGCAGTACTTC	CASSFGGGVSNEQYF
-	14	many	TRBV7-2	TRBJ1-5	TGTGCCAGCAGCTTATCGAGTTTCAATCAGCCCCAGCATTTT	CASSLSSFNQPQHF
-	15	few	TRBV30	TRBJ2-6	TGTGCCTGGGAGGGAGGCGGCACTGGGGCCAACGTCCTGACTTTC	CAWEGGGTGANVLTF
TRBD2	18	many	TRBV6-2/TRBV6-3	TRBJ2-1	TGTGCCAGCACCCCCGGGGTGGGACTAGCGGGAGCCTACAATGAGCAGTTCTTC	CASTPGVGLAGAYNEQFF